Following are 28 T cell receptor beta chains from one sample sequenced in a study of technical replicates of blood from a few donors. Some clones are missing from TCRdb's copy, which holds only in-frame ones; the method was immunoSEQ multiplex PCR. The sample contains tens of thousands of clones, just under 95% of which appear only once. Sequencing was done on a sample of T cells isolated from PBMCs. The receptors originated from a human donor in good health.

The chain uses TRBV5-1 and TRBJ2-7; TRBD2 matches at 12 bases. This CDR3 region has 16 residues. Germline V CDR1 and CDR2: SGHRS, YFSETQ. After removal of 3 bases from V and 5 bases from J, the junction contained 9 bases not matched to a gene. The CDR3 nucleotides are TGCGCCAGCAGCTCCAGTTCTAGCGGGAGGGCCCACGAGCAGTACTTC. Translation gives CASSSSSSGRAHEQYF.

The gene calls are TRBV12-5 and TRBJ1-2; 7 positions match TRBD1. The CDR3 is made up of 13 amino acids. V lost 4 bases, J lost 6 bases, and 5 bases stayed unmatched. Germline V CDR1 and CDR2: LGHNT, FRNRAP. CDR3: CASGWTTGDGYTF. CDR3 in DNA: TGTGCTAGTGGTTGGACTACAGGGGATGGCTACACCTTC.

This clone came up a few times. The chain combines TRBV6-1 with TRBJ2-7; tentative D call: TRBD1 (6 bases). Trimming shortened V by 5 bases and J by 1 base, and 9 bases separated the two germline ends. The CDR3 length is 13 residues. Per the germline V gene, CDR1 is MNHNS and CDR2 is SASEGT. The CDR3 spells CASSHRESYEQYF. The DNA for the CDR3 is TGTGCCAGCAGTCACAGGGAATCCTACGAGCAGTACTTC.

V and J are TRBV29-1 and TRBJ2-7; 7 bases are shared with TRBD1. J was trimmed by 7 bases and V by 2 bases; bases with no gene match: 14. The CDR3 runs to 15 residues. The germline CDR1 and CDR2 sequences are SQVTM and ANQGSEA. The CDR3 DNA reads TGCAGCGTTGAATTCGCGGCAGGCCCCAGGGGGGAGCAGTACTTC. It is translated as CSVEFAAGPRGEQYF.

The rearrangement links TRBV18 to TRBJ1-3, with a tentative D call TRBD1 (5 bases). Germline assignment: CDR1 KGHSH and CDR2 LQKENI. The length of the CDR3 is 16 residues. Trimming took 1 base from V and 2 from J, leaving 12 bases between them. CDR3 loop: CASSPLTGRTGNTIYF. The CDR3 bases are TGTGCCAGCTCACCACTTACAGGAAGAACTGGAAACACCATATATTTT.

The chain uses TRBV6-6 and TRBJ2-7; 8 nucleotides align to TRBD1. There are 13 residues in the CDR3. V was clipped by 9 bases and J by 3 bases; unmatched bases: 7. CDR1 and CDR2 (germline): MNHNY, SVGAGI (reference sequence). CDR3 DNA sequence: TGTGCCAGTCTTAGGACAGGGATCTACGAGCAGTACTTC. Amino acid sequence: CASLRTGIYEQYF.

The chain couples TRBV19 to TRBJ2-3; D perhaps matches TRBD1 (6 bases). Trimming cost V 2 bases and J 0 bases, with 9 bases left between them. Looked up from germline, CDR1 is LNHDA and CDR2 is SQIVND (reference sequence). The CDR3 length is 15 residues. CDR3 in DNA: TGTGCCAGTAGTATACAGGGACACAGCACAGATACGCAGTATTTT. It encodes CASSIQGHSTDTQYF.

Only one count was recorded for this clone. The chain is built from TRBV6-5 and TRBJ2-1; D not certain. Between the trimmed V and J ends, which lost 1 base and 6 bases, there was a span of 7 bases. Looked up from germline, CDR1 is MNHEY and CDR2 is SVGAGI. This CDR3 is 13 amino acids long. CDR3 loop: CASSYFYSNEQFF. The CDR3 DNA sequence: TGTGCCAGCAGTTACTTCTACAGCAATGAGCAGTTCTTC.

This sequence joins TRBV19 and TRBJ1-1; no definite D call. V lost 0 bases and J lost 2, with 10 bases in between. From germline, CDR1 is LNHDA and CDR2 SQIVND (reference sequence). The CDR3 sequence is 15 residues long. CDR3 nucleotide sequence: TGTGCCAGTAGTATAGATTTAGAGACAAACACTGAAGCTTTCTTT. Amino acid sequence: CASSIDLETNTEAFF.

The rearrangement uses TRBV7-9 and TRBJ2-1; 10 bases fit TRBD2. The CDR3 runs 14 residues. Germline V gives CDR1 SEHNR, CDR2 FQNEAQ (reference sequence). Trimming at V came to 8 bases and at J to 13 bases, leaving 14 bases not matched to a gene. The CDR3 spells CASELTSGKLEQFF. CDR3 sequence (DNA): TGTGCCAGCGAACTTACTAGCGGGAAGTTGGAACAGTTCTTC.

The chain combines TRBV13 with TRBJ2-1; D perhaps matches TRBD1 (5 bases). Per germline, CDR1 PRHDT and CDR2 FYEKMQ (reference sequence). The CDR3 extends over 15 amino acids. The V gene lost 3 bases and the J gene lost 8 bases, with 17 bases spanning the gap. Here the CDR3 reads CASSLSQGQRDEQFF. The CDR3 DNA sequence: TGTGCCAGCAGCTTGAGCCAGGGCCAAAGGGATGAGCAGTTCTTC.

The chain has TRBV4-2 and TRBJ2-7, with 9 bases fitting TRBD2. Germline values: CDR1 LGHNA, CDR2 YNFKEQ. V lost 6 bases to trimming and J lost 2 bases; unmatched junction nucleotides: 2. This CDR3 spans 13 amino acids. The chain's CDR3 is CASSPSGAYEQYF. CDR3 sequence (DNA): TGTGCCAGCAGTCCTAGCGGGGCCTACGAGCAGTACTTC.

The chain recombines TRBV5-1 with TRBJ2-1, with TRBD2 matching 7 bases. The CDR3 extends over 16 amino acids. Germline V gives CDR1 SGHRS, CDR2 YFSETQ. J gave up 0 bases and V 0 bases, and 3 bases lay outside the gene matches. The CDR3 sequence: CASSLASGGSYNEQFF. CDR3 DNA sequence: TGCGCCAGCAGCTTGGCTAGCGGAGGCTCCTACAATGAGCAGTTCTTC.

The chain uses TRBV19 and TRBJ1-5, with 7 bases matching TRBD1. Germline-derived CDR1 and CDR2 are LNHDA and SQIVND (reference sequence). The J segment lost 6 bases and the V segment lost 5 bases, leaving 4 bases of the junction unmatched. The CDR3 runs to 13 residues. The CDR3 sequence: CASSQDRVQPQHF. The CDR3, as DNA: TGTGCCAGTAGTCAAGACAGGGTTCAGCCCCAGCATTTT.

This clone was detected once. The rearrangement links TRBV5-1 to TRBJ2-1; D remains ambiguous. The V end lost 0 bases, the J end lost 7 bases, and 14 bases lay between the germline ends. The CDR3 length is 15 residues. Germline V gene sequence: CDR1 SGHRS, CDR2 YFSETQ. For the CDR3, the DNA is TGCGCCAGCAGCTTGGCTGACTTCCTGAGGAATGAGCAGTTCTTC. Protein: CASSLADFLRNEQFF.

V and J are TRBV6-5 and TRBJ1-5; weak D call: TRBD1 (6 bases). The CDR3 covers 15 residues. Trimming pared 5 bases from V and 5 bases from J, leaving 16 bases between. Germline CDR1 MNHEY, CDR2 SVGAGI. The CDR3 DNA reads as TGTGCCAGCAGTACCCGACAGGCCAGGGATCAGCCCCAGCATTTT. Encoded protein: CASSTRQARDQPQHF.

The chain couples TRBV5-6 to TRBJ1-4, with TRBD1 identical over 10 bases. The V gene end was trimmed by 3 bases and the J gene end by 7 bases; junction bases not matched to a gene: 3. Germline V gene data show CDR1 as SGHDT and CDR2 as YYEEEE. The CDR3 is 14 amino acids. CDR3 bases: TGTGCCAGCAGCTGGACAGGGGGAATTGAAAAACTGTTTTTT. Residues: CASSWTGGIEKLFF.

CDR3 region: CASSVRLAGGDEQFF. The CDR3 DNA follows: TGTGCCAGCAGCGTCCGACTAGCGGGAGGAGATGAGCAGTTCTTC. The J gene is TRBJ2-1, the V gene TRBV9; 13 bases agree with TRBD2. The V gene's germline CDR1 is SGDLS and CDR2 YYNGEE. This CDR3 is 15 amino acids long. V shed 2 bases and J 8 bases; nucleotides not matched to a gene: 4.

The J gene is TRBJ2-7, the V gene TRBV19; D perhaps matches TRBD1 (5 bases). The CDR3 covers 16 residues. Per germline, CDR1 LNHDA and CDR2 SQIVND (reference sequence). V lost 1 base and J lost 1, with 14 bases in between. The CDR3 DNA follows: TGTGCCAGTAGTATAGGCTGGGCGACAGTTTCCTACGAGCAGTACTTC. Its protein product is CASSIGWATVSYEQYF.

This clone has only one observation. The CDR3 protein is CASRGSSYNEQFF. The CDR3 coding sequence is TGTGCCAGCCGCGGGAGCTCCTACAATGAGCAGTTCTTC. J is TRBJ2-1 and V is TRBV13; TRBD2 agrees at 7 bases. V shed 8 bases and J 0 bases; nucleotides not matched to a gene: 1. The CDR3 consists of 13 residues. Germline V gives CDR1 PRHDT, CDR2 FYEKMQ (reference sequence).

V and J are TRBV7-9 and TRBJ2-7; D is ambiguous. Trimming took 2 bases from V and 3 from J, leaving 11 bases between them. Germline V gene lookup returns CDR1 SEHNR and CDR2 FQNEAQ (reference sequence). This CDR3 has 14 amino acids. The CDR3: CASSLNNAVYEQYF. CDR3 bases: TGTGCCAGCAGCTTAAACAACGCCGTCTACGAGCAGTACTTC.

In DNA form, the CDR3 reads TGTGCCAGCAGTTTATCACGGGACACAGCTTTCTTT. It codes for CASSLSRDTAFF. This rearrangement joins TRBV27 to TRBJ1-1; the D gene is possibly TRBD1 (6 bases). Germline CDR1 MNHEY, CDR2 SMNVEV (reference sequence). This CDR3 contains 12 residues. Trimming left V 0 bases short and J 10 bases short, with 9 bases between.

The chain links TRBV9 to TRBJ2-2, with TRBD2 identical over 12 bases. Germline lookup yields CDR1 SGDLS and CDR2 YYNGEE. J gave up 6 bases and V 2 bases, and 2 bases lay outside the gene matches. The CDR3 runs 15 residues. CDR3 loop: CASSVRLAGAGELFF. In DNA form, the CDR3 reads TGTGCCAGCAGCGTCCGACTAGCGGGAGCCGGGGAGCTGTTTTTT. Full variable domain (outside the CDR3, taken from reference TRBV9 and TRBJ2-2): DSGVTQTPKHLITATGQRVTLRCSPRSGDLSVYWYQQSLDQGLQFLIQYYNGEERAKGNILERFSAQQFPDLHSELNLSSLELGDSALYFCASSVRLAGAGELFFGEGSRLTVL.

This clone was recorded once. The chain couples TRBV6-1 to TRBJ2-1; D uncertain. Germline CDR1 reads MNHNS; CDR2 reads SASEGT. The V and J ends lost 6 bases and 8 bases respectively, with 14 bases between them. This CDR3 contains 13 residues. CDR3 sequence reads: CASRESSLHEQFF. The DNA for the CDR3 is TGTGCCAGCAGAGAGTCTAGTCTACATGAGCAGTTCTTC.

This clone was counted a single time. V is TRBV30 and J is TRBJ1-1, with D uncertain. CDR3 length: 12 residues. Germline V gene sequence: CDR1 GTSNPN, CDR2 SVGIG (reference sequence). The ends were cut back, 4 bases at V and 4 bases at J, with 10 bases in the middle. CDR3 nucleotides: TGTGCCTGGACCCGGACTTCCACTGAAGCTTTCTTT. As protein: CAWTRTSTEAFF.

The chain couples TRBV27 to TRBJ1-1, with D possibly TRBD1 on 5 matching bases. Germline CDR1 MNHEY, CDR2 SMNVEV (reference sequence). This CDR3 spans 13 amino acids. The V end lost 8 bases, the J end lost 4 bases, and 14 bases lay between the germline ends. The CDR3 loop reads CASALGRATEAFF. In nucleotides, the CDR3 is TGTGCCAGCGCCCTGGGCAGGGCCACTGAAGCTTTCTTT.

DNA for the CDR3: TGTGCCAGCAGCGTTCCTTCTAGCGGGAGGGCCCTCCCGAACACCGGGGAGCTGTTTTTT. Residues: CASSVPSSGRALPNTGELFF. V usage is TRBV9 and J usage is TRBJ2-2, with TRBD2 matching 12 bases. CDR3 length equals 20 residues. Trimming at V came to 2 bases and at J to 0 bases, leaving 11 bases not matched to a gene. CDR1 is SGDLS and CDR2 is YYNGEE in the germline V gene.

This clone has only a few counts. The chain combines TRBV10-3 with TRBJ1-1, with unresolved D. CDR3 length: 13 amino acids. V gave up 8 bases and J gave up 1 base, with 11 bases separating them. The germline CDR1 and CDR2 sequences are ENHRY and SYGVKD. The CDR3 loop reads CAIRPGTNTEAFF. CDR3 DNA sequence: TGTGCCATCCGCCCAGGAACGAACACTGAAGCTTTCTTT.